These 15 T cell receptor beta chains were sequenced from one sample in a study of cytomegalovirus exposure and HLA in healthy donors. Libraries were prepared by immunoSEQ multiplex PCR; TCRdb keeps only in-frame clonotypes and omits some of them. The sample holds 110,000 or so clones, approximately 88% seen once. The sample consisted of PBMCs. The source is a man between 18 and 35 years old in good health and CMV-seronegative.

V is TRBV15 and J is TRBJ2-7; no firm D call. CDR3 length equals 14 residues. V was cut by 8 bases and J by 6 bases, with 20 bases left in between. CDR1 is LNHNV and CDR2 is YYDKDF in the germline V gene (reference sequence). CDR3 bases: TGTGCCACCGTCAATTCCCAGCGCCTGAGCGAGCAGTACTTC. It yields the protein CATVNSQRLSEQYF. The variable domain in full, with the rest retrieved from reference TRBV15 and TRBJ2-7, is DAMVIQNPRYQVTQFGKPVTLSCSQTLNHNVMYWYQQKSSQAPKLLFHYYDKDFNNEADTPDNFQSRRPNTSFCFLDIRSPGLGDTAMYLCATVNSQRLSEQYFGPGTRLTVT.

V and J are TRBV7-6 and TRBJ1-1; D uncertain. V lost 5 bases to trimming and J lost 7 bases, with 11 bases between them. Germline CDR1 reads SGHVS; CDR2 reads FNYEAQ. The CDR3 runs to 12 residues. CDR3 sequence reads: CASSAHAGEAFF. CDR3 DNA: TGTGCCAGCAGCGCACACGCAGGTGAAGCTTTCTTT.

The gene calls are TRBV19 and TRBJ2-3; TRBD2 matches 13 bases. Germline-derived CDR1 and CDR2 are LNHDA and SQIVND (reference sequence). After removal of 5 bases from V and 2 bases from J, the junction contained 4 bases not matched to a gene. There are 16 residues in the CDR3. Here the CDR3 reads CASSLGLAGPTDTQYF. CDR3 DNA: TGTGCCAGTAGTCTGGGACTAGCGGGACCCACAGATACGCAGTATTTT.

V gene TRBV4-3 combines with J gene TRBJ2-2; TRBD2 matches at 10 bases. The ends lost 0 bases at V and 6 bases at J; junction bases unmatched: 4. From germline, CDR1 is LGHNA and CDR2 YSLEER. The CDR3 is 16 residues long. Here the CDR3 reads CASSQDQRGGSGELFF. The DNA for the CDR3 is TGCGCCAGCAGCCAAGATCAGCGGGGGGGCTCCGGGGAGCTGTTTTTT.

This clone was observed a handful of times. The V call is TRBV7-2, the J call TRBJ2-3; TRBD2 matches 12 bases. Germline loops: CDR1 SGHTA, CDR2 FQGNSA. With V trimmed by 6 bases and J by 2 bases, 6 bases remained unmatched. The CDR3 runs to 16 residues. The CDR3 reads CASRSSGGAVTDTQYF. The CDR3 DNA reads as TGTGCCAGCAGGTCTAGCGGGGGGGCAGTCACAGATACGCAGTATTTT.

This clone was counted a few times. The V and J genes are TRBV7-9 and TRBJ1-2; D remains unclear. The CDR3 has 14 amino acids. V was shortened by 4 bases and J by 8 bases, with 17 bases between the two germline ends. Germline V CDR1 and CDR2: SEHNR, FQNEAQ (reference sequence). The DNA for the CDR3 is TGTGCCAGCAGCTCCGAAACCTCGCCCTACGGCTACACCTTC. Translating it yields CASSSETSPYGYTF.

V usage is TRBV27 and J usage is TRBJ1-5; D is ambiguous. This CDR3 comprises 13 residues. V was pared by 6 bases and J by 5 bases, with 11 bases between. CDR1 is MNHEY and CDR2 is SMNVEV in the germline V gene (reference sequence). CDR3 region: CASSPLSDQPQHF. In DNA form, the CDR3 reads TGTGCCAGCAGCCCGTTGAGCGATCAGCCCCAGCATTTT.

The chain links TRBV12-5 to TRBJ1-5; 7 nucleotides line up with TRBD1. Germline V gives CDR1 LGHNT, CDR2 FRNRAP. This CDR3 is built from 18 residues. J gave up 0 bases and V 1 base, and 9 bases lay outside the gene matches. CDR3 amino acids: CASGLALQGIDSNQPQHF. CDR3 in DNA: TGTGCTAGTGGTTTGGCTTTACAGGGGATAGATAGCAATCAGCCCCAGCATTTT.

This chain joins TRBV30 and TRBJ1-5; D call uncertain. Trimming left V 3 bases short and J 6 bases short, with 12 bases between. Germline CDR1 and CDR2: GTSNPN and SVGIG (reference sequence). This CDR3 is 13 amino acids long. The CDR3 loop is CAWRDSEFQPQHF. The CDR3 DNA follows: TGTGCCTGGAGAGACTCGGAGTTTCAGCCCCAGCATTTT.

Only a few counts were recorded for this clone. CDR3 nucleotide sequence: TGCGCCAGCAGAGCCTTCCTAAGGACAGGGCCACTTAACTATGGCTACACCTTC. Its protein product is CASRAFLRTGPLNYGYTF. The V and J genes are TRBV10-2 and TRBJ1-2; 8 bases line up with TRBD1. The germline V gene encodes CDR1 WSHSY and CDR2 SAAADI. CDR3 size: 18 residues. V dropped 6 bases and J dropped 1; count of bases not matched to a gene: 16.

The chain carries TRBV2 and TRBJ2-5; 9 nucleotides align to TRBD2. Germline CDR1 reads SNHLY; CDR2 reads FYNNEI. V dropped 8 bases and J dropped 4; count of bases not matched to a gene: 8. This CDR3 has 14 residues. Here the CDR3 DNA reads TGTGCCAGCGAGCGGGAGGCCCGAGGAGAGACCCAGTACTTC. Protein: CASEREARGETQYF.

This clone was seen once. CDR3 sequence (DNA): TGTGCCAGCAGTCCGGGTGACAGGGAGTTCTATGGCTACACCTTC. This gives the protein CASSPGDREFYGYTF. V and J are TRBV28 and TRBJ1-2, with TRBD1 identical over 7 bases. The CDR3 consists of 15 residues. With V trimmed by 5 bases and J by 4 bases, 10 bases remained unmatched. Germline V lookup: CDR1 MDHEN, CDR2 SYDVKM.

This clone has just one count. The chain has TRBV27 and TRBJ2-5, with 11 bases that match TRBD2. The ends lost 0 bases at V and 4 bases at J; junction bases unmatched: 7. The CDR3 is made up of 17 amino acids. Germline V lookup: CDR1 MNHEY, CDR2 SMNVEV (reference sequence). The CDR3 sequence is CASSLSSLAGGIETQYF. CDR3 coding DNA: TGTGCCAGCAGTTTATCTAGTCTAGCGGGGGGCATAGAGACCCAGTACTTC.

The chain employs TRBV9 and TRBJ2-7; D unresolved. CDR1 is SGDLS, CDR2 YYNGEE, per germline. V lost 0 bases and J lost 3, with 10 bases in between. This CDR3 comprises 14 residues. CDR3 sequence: CASSVGPSRYEQYF. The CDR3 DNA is TGTGCCAGCAGCGTAGGCCCGAGCCGCTACGAGCAGTACTTC.

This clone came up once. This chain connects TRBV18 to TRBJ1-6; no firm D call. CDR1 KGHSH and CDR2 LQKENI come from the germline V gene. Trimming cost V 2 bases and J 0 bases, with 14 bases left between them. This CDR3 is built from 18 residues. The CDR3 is CASSPFGPPSSYNSPLHF. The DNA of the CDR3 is TGTGCCAGCTCACCATTTGGGCCGCCGAGCTCCTATAATTCACCCCTCCACTTT.